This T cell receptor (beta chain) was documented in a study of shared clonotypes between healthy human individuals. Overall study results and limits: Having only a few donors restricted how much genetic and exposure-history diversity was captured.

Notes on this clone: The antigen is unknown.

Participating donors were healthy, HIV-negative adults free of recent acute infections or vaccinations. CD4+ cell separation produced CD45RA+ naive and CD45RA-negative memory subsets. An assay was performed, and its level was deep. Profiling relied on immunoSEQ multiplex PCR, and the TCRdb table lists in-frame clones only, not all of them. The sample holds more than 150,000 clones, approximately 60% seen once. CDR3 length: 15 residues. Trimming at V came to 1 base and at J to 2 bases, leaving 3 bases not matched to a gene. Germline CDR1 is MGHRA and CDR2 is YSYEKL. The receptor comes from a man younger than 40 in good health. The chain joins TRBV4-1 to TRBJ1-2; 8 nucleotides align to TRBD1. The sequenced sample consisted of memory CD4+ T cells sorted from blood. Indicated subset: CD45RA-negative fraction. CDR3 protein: CASSQGDRTNYGYTF. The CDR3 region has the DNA TGCGCCAGCAGCCAAGGGGACAGGACCAACTATGGCTACACCTTC.